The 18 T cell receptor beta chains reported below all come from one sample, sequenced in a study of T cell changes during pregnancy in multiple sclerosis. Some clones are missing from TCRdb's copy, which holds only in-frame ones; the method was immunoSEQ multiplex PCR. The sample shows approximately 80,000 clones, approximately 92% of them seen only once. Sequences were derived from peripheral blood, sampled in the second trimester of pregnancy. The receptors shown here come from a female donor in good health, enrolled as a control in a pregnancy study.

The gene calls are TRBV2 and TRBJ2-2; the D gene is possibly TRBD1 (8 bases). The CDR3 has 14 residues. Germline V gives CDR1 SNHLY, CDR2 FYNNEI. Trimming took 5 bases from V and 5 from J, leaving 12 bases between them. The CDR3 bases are TGTGCCAGCAGTACAGGGGGAGGGACCGGGGAGCTGTTTTTT. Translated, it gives CASSTGGGTGELFF.

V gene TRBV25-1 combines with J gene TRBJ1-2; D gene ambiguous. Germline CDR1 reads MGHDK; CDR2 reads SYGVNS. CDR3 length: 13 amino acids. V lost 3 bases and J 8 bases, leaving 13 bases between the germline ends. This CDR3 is CASSEGGERGYTF. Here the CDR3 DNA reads TGTGCCAGCAGTGAGGGCGGGGAACGGGGCTACACCTTC.

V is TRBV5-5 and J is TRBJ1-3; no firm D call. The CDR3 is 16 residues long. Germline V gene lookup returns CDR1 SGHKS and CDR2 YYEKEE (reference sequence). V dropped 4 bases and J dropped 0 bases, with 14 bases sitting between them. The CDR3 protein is CASSAGRVSSGNTIYF. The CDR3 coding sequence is TGTGCCAGCAGCGCGGGGAGAGTCAGCTCTGGAAACACCATATATTTT.

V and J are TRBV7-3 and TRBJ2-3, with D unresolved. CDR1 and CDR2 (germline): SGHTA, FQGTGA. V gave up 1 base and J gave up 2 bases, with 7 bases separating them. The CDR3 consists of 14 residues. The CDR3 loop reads CASSLMPNTDTQYF. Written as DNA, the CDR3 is TGTGCCAGCAGCTTAATGCCTAACACAGATACGCAGTATTTT.

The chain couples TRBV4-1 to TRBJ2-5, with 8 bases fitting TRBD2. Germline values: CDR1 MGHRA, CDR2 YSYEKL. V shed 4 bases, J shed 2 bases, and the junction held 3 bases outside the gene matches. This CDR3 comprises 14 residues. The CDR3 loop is CASSPGTRQETQYF. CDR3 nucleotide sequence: TGCGCCAGCAGCCCGGGGACTAGACAAGAGACCCAGTACTTC.

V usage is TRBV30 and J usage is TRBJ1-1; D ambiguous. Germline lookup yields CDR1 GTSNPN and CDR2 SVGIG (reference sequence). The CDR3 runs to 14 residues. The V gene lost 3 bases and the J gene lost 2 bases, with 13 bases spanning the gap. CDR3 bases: TGTGCCTGGAGCTTAACGCGGGTAAACACTGAAGCTTTCTTT. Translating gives CAWSLTRVNTEAFF.

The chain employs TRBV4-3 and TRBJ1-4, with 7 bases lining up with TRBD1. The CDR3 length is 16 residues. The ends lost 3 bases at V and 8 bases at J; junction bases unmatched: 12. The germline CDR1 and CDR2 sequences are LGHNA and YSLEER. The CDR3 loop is CASSHAQGEPGEKLFF. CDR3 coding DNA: TGCGCCAGCAGCCACGCTCAGGGGGAGCCTGGAGAAAAACTGTTTTTT.

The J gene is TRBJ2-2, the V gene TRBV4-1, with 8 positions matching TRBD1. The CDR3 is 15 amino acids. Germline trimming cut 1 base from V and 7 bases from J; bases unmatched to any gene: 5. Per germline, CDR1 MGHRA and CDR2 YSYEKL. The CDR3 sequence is CASSQGRGQVGELFF. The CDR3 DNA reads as TGCGCCAGCAGCCAAGGCAGGGGGCAAGTCGGGGAGCTGTTTTTT.

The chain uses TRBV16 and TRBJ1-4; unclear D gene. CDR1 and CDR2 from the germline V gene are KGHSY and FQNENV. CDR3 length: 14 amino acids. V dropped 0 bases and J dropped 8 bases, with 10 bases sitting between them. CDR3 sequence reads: CASSQSGFDEKLFF. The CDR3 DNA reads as TGTGCCAGCAGCCAATCCGGGTTTGACGAAAAACTGTTTTTT.

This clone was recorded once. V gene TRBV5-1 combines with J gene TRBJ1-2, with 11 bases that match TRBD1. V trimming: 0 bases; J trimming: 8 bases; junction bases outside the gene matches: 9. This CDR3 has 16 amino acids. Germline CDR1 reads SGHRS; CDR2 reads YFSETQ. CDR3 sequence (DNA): TGCGCCAGCAGCTTGGGACGCTCCGGGACAGGGGGGGGCTACACCTTC. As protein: CASSLGRSGTGGGYTF.

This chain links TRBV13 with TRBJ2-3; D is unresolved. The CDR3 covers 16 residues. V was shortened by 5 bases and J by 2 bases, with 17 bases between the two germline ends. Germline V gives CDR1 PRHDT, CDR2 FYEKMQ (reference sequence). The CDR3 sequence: CASSQSDSLSTDTQYF. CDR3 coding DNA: TGTGCCAGCAGCCAATCTGATAGCTTATCCACAGATACGCAGTATTTT.

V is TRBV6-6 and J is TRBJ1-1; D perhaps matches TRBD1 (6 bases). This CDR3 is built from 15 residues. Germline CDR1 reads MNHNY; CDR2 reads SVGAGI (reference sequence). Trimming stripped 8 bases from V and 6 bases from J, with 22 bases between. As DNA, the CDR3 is TGTGCCAGCCACGGGGGGTTGGGGGGCGCCTCTGAAGCTTTCTTT. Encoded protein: CASHGGLGGASEAFF.

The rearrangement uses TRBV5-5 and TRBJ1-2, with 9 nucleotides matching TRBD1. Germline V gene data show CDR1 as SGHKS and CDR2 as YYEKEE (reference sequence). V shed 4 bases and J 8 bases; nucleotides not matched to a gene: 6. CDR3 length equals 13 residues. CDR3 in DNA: TGTGCCAGCAGCCCAGGGACAGGGCGAGGCTACACCTTC. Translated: CASSPGTGRGYTF.

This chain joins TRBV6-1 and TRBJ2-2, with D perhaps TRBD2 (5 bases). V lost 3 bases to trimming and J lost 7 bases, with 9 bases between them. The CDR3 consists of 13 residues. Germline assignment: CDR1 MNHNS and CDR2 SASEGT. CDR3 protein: CASSDSRGGELFF. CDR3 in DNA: TGTGCCAGCAGTGATAGCCGGGGCGGGGAGCTGTTTTTT.

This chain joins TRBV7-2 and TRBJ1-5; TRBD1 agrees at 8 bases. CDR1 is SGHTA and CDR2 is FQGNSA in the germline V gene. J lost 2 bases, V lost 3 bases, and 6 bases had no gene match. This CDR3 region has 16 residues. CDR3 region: CASSLGTGGGNQPQHF. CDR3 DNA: TGTGCCAGCAGCTTGGGGACAGGCGGTGGCAATCAGCCCCAGCATTTT.

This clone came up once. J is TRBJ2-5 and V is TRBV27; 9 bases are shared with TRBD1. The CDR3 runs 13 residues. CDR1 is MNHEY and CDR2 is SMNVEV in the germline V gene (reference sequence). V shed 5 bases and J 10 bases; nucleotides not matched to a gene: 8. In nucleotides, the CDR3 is TGTGCCAGCAGTCAGAACAGGGGGCTAGGCCAGTACTTC. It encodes CASSQNRGLGQYF.

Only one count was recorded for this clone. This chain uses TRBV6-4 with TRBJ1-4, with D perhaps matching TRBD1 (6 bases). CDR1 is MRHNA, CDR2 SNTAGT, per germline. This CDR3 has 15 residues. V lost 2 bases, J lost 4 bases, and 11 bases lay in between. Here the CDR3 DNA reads TGTGCCAGCAGTGACCCAGGACAGTTTAATGAAAAACTGTTTTTT. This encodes CASSDPGQFNEKLFF.

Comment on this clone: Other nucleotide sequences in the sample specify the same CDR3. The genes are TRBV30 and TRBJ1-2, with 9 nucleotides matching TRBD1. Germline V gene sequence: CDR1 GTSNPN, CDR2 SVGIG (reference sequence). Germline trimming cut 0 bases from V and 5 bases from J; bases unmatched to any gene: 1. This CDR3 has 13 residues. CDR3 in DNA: TGTGCCTGGAGTGTACAGGGGGCTTATGGCTACACCTTC. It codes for CAWSVQGAYGYTF.